The 20 T cell receptor beta chains below were found in one sample sequenced in a study of blood T cell dynamics during melanoma immunotherapy. Measured with immunoSEQ multiplex PCR; TCRdb has only the in-frame clones, and not every one. Among approximately 28,000 clones listed, 75% to 90% were seen once. Noted time point: week 3, after first cycle of checkpoint inhibitor. The sample in question was blood, obtained from a patient treated with checkpoint blockade. The receptors shown here come from a human donor with melanoma.

The J gene is TRBJ2-7, the V gene TRBV11-2; 7 bases line up with TRBD1. Germline CDR1 and CDR2: SGHAT and FQNNGV. V lost 1 base and J lost 7; bases outside the gene matches: 4. This CDR3 contains 13 residues. The DNA of the CDR3 is TGTGCCAGCAGCTTAGGGACAGGCCGGGAGCAGTACTTC. Residues: CASSLGTGREQYF.

DNA for the CDR3: TGCGCCAGCAGCTTCGGAAAAGGAACCGGACGCTCCTACGAGCAGTACTTC. The encoded protein is CASSFGKGTGRSYEQYF. V is TRBV5-1 and J is TRBJ2-7, with unresolved D. Germline V gene data show CDR1 as SGHRS and CDR2 as YFSETQ. The CDR3 extends over 17 amino acids. Trimming stripped 2 bases from V and 0 bases from J, with 18 bases between.

The chain combines TRBV6-1 with TRBJ1-2; D gene unclear. Germline CDR1 is MNHNS and CDR2 is SASEGT. The CDR3 is 13 amino acids. Trimming cost V 1 base and J 8 bases, with 11 bases left between them. CDR3: CASSEDRGSGYTF. For the CDR3, the DNA is TGTGCCAGCAGTGAAGACAGAGGGTCGGGCTACACCTTC.

The chain couples TRBV10-3 to TRBJ2-1; TRBD1 might be the D (6 bases). The CDR3 length is 15 residues. Trimming took 4 bases from V and 4 from J, leaving 14 bases between them. Germline V lookup: CDR1 ENHRY, CDR2 SYGVKD. The CDR3 loop reads CAISVQRGGYNEQFF. CDR3 nucleotides: TGTGCCATCAGTGTTCAAAGAGGGGGTTACAATGAGCAGTTCTTC.

The chain is built from TRBV9 and TRBJ2-7; TRBD2 aligns across 8 bases. Germline V gene lookup returns CDR1 SGDLS and CDR2 YYNGEE. The trim removed 3 bases at V and 5 bases at J, leaving 7 bases unmatched. The CDR3 has 14 residues. The DNA of the CDR3 is TGTGCCAGCAGCGCAGGAGCGGGGGCCCACGAGCAGTACTTC. Translating gives CASSAGAGAHEQYF.

This clone was found a few times. The rearrangement joins TRBV9 to TRBJ1-1, with D possibly TRBD1 on 5 matching bases. From germline, CDR1 is SGDLS and CDR2 YYNGEE. The ends were cut back, 4 bases at V and 6 bases at J, with 10 bases in the middle. The CDR3 contains 12 residues. The CDR3 nucleotides are TGTGCCAGCAGCTCGACAGAGGCTGAAGCTTTCTTT. Protein sequence: CASSSTEAEAFF.

This clone was counted a single time. The chain uses TRBV6-1 and TRBJ1-1, with D maybe TRBD1 (6 bases). Germline values: CDR1 MNHNS, CDR2 SASEGT. The CDR3 spans 13 residues. V was clipped by 7 bases and J by 3 bases, with 12 bases between them. The CDR3 is CASKLGGHTEAFF. DNA for the CDR3: TGTGCCAGCAAGCTAGGGGGGCACACTGAAGCTTTCTTT.

As DNA, the CDR3 is TGTGCCAGCAGCTTAGGACAGACATACTCTGGAAACACCATATATTTT. Protein sequence: CASSLGQTYSGNTIYF. The rearrangement joins TRBV11-2 to TRBJ1-3; maybe TRBD1 (5 bases). Trimming took off 1 base at V and 0 bases at J, with 10 bases between the two ends. From germline, CDR1 is SGHAT and CDR2 FQNNGV. The length of the CDR3 is 16 residues.

The chain couples TRBV27 to TRBJ2-5; 10 bases are a match to TRBD1. The V segment lost 5 bases and the J segment 4 bases; nucleotides outside the gene matches: 7. The germline CDR1 and CDR2 sequences are MNHEY and SMNVEV (reference sequence). This CDR3 is built from 15 residues. The CDR3 DNA reads TGTGCCAGCAGTCGGGCCGGGACAGGGGTAGAGACCCAGTACTTC. It yields the protein CASSRAGTGVETQYF.

This sequence joins TRBV6-1 and TRBJ1-2; no firm D call. Per the germline V gene, CDR1 is MNHNS and CDR2 is SASEGT. The CDR3 contains 15 residues. V gave up 2 bases and J gave up 4 bases, with 14 bases separating them. The CDR3 DNA reads TGTGCCAGCAGTGAATCGAGAGGGTTTGGCTATGGCTACACCTTC. This encodes CASSESRGFGYGYTF.

This clone was seen a few times. V usage is TRBV11-3 and J usage is TRBJ2-1, with TRBD1 matching 8 bases. This CDR3 is built from 15 residues. V gave up 5 bases and J gave up 4 bases; unmatched junction bases: 7. Germline CDR1 reads SGHNT; CDR2 reads YENEEA. CDR3 protein: CASSPDRVGYNEQFF. The CDR3 bases are TGTGCCAGCAGCCCGGACAGGGTGGGATACAATGAGCAGTTCTTC.

The chain joins TRBV5-1 to TRBJ1-1; 8 nucleotides align to TRBD1. Germline-derived CDR1 and CDR2 are SGHRS and YFSETQ. V lost 3 bases to trimming and J lost 4 bases; unmatched junction nucleotides: 5. There are 14 residues in the CDR3. The CDR3 DNA sequence: TGCGCCAGCAGCTCCGGACAGGGCGGCACTGAAGCTTTCTTT. Amino acid sequence: CASSSGQGGTEAFF.

This clone was observed a handful of times. CDR3 bases: TGTGCCAGCGGCCGAGGCCCCTCCTACAATGAGCAGTTCTTC. It specifies CASGRGPSYNEQFF. This chain joins TRBV9 and TRBJ2-1; D remains ambiguous. The CDR3 covers 14 residues. Germline assignment: CDR1 SGDLS and CDR2 YYNGEE. V lost 7 bases, J lost 0 bases, and 11 bases lay in between. The whole variable domain, remainder taken from reference TRBV9 and TRBJ2-1, is DSGVTQTPKHLITATGQRVTLRCSPRSGDLSVYWYQQSLDQGLQFLIQYYNGEERAKGNILERFSAQQFPDLHSELNLSSLELGDSALYFCASGRGPSYNEQFFGPGTRLTVL.

This chain links TRBV27 with TRBJ2-6, with D tentatively TRBD1 (6 bases). V lost 6 bases, J lost 4 bases, and 13 bases lay in between. This CDR3 has 15 residues. Per the germline V gene, CDR1 is MNHEY and CDR2 is SMNVEV (reference sequence). CDR3 amino acids: CASSLTGTGANVLTF. The CDR3 coding sequence is TGTGCCAGCAGCTTAACAGGGACCGGGGCCAACGTCCTGACTTTC.

The V and J genes are TRBV12-5 and TRBJ2-2; TRBD1 aligns across 8 bases. V was pared by 0 bases and J by 0 bases, with 9 bases of the junction left unmatched. The CDR3 totals 19 residues. The V gene's germline CDR1 is LGHNT and CDR2 FRNRAP. The chain's CDR3 is CASGLVPSWTGSNTGELFF. The CDR3 nucleotides are TGTGCTAGTGGTTTGGTACCGAGTTGGACAGGGTCGAACACCGGGGAGCTGTTTTTT.

V gene TRBV6-6 combines with J gene TRBJ1-2; TRBD1 matches 7 bases. The V gene's germline CDR1 is MNHNY and CDR2 SVGAGI (reference sequence). The J segment lost 3 bases and the V segment lost 5 bases, leaving 3 bases of the junction unmatched. CDR3 size: 13 residues. Here the CDR3 reads CASSPQGHYGYTF. Written as DNA, the CDR3 is TGTGCCAGCAGTCCACAGGGGCACTATGGCTACACCTTC.

The V gene is TRBV10-3, the J gene TRBJ2-2; perhaps D is TRBD1 or TRBD2 (6 bases each). V was shortened by 6 bases and J by 4 bases, with 9 bases between the two germline ends. Germline lookup yields CDR1 ENHRY and CDR2 SYGVKD. The CDR3 loop spans 13 amino acids. The CDR3 sequence is CAISRGGTGELFF. Written as DNA, the CDR3 is TGTGCCATCAGCAGGGGAGGCACCGGGGAGCTGTTTTTT.

The CDR3 DNA is TGTGCCAGCAGTAATGGGGGAACGGAAAAACTGTTTTTT. This translates into CASSNGGTEKLFF. The V gene is TRBV28, the J gene TRBJ1-4; maybe TRBD1 (5 bases). V was shortened by 5 bases and J by 8 bases, with 12 bases between the two germline ends. CDR3 length equals 13 residues. Looked up from germline, CDR1 is MDHEN and CDR2 is SYDVKM. Full variable domain (rest looked up from reference TRBV28 and TRBJ1-4): DVKVTQSSRYLVKRTGEKVFLECVQDMDHENMFWYRQDPGLGLRLIYFSYDVKMKEKGDIPEGYSVSREKKERFSLILESASTNQTSMYLCASSNGGTEKLFFGSGTQLSVL.

The V and J genes are TRBV28 and TRBJ1-1; D is perhaps TRBD1 (6 bases). Trimming left V 4 bases short and J 5 bases short, with 17 bases between. This CDR3 is built from 15 residues. The germline CDR1 and CDR2 sequences are MDHEN and SYDVKM. The CDR3: CASSSPPKGETEAFF. CDR3 coding DNA: TGTGCCAGCAGTTCGCCGCCGAAGGGGGAAACTGAAGCTTTCTTT.

This chain connects TRBV5-1 to TRBJ2-3; possibly TRBD1 for D (6 bases). Trimming took off 3 bases at V and 4 bases at J, with 9 bases between the two ends. The CDR3 consists of 13 residues. Germline CDR1 is SGHRS and CDR2 is YFSETQ. The DNA of the CDR3 is TGCGCCAGCAGCTCTTGGACAGCAGATACGCAGTATTTT. Its protein product is CASSSWTADTQYF.